This T cell receptor (beta chain) was found in a study of blood T cell repertoires in COVID-19. Methods used by the authors: Amplified reference gene primers provided the basis for estimating nucleated cell counts. Sequencing used immunoSEQ multiplex PCR; TCRdb keeps in-frame clones, though not all of them. V, J and clone size were drawn from that table, and D and trimming were deduced from the DNA. Seen here are 250,000 to 350,000 clones, around 91% observed once, and the top ten hold 9.5% to 15%. CDR1 is SEHNR, CDR2 FQNEAQ, per germline (reference sequence). V was clipped by 5 bases and J by 7 bases, with 15 bases between them. The CDR3 sequence is 13 residues long.

The specimen sequenced was peripheral blood. The receptor comes from a woman in her fifties or sixties with acute or convalescent COVID-19. This chain uses TRBV7-9 with TRBJ2-7; D might be TRBD1 (5 bases). This CDR3 is CASSLQGSREQYF. The CDR3 nucleotides are TGTGCCAGCAGCCTCCAGGGATCTCGAGAGCAGTACTTC. The complete variable domain, with remaining parts taken from reference TRBV7-9 and TRBJ2-7, reads DTGVSQNPRHKITKRGQNVTFRCDPISEHNRLYWYRQTLGQGPEFLTYFQNEAQLEKSRLLSDRFSAERPKGSFSTLEIQRTEQGDSAMYLCASSLQGSREQYFGPGTRLTVT.